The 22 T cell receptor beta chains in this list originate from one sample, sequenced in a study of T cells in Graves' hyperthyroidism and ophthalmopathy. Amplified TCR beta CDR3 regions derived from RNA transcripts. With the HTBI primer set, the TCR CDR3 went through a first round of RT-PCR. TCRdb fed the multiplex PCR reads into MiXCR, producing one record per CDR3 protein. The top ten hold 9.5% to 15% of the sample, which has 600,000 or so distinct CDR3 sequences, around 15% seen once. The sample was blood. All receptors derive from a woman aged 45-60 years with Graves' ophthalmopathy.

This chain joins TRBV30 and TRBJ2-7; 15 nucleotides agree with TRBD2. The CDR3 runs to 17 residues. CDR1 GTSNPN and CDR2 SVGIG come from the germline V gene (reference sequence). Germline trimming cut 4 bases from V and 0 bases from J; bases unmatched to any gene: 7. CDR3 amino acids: CAWNQGTSGRYSYEQYF. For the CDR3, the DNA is TGTGCCTGGAACCAAGGGACTAGCGGGAGGTACTCCTACGAGCAGTACTTC.

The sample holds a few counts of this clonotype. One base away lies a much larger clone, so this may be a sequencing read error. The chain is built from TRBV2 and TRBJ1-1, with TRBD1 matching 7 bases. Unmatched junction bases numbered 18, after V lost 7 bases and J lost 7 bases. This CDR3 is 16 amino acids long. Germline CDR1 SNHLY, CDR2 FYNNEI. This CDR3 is CASIRSFDRVGIEAFF. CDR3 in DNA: TGTGCCAGCATTAGATCCTTCGACAGGGTGGGCATTGAAGCTTTCTTT.

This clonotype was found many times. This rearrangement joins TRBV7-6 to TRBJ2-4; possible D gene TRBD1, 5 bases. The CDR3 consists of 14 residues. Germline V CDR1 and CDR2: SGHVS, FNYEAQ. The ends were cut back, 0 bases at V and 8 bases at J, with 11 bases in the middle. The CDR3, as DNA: TGTGCCAGCAGCTTAGCGCAGGGTTCCGACATTCAGTACTTC. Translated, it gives CASSLAQGSDIQYF.

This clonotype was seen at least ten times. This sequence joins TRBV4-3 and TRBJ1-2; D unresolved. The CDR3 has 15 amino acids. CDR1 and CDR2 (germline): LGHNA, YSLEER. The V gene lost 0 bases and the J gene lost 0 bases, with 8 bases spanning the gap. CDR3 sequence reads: CASSQDWAPNYGYTF. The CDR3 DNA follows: TGCGCCAGCAGCCAAGATTGGGCGCCTAACTATGGCTACACCTTC.

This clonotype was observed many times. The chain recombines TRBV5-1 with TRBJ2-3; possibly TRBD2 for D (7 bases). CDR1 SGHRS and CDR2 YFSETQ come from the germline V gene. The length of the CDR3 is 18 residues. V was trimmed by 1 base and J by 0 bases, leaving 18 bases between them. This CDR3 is CASSLLSKRGHSTDTQYF. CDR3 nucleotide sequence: TGCGCCAGCAGCTTGCTGTCCAAGCGGGGACATAGCACAGATACGCAGTATTTT.

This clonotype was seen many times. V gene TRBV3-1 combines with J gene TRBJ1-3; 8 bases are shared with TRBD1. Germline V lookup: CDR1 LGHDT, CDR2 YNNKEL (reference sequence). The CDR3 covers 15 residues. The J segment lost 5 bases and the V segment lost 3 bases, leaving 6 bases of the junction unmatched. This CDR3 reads CASSHSDRGRNTIYF. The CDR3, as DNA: TGTGCCAGCAGCCATTCTGACAGGGGACGAAACACCATATATTTT.

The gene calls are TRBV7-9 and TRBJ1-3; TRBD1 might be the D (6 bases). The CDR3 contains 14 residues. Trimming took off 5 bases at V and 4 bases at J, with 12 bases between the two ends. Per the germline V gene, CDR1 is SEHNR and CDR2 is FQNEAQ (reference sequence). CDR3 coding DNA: TGTGCCAGCAGCCAAACAGGGTGGGGAAACACCATATATTTT. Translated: CASSQTGWGNTIYF.

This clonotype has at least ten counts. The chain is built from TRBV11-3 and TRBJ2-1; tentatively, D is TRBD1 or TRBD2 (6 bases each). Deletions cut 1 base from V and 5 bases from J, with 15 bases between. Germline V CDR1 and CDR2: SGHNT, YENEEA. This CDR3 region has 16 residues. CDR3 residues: CASSLVLGRDNNEQFF. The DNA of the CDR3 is TGTGCCAGCAGCTTAGTATTGGGGCGGGACAACAATGAGCAGTTCTTC. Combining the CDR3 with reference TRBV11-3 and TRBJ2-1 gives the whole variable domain EAGVVQSPRYKIIEKKQPVAFWCNPISGHNTLYWYLQNLGQGPELLIRYENEEAVDDSQLPKDRFSAERLKGVDSTLKIQPAELGDSAVYLCASSLVLGRDNNEQFFGPGTRLTVL.

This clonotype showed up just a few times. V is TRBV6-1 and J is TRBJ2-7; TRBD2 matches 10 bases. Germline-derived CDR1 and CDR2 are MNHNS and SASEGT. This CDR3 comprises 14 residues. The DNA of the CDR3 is TGTGCTTGCACCGGGACTAGCGAGTCCTACGAGCAGTACTTC. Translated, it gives CACTGTSESYEQYF.

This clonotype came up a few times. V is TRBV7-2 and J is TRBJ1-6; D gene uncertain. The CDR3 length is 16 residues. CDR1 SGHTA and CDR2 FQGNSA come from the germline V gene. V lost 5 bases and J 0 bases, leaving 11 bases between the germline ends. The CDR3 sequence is CASSPLLGSYNSPLHF. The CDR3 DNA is TGTGCCAGCAGCCCCCTACTGGGCTCCTATAATTCACCCCTCCACTTT.

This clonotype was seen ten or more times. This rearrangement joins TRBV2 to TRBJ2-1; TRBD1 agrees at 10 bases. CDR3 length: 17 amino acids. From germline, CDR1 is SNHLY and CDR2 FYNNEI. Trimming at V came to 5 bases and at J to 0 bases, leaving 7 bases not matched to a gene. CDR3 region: CASSLGGTGVSYNEQFF. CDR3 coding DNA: TGTGCCAGCAGTCTAGGAGGGACAGGGGTCTCCTACAATGAGCAGTTCTTC.

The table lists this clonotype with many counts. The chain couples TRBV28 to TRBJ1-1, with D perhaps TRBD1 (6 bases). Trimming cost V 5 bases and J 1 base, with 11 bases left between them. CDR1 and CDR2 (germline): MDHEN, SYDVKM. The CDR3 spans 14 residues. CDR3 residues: CASSKQGWNTEAFF. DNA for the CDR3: TGTGCCAGCAGTAAACAGGGTTGGAACACTGAAGCTTTCTTT.

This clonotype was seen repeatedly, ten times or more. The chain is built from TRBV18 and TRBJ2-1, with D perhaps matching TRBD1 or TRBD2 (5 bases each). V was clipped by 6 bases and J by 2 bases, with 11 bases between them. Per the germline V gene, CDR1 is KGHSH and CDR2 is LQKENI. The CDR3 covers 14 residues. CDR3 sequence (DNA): TGTGCCAGCTCGGGGGTTTTTCCCTACAATGAGCAGTTCTTC. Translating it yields CASSGVFPYNEQFF.

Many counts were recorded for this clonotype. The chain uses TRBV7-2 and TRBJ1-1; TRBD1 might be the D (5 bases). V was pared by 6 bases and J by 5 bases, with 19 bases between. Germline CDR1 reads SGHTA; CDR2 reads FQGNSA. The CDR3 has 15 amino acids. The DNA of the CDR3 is TGTGCCAGCAGGAGGGACGGCGGTTCAGGGACTGAAGCTTTCTTT. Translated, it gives CASRRDGGSGTEAFF.

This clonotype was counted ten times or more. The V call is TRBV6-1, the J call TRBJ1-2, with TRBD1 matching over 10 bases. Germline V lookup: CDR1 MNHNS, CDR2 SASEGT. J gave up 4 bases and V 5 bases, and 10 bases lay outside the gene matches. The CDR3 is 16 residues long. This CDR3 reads CASSYLRTGGGYGYTF. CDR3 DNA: TGTGCCAGCAGTTACCTTAGGACAGGGGGAGGCTATGGCTACACCTTC.

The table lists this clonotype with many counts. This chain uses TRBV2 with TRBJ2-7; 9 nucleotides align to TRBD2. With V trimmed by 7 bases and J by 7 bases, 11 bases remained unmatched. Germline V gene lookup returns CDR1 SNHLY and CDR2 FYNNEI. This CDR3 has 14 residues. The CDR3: CASNIIAGAGEQYF. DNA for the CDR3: TGTGCCAGCAATATAATAGCGGGAGCGGGGGAGCAGTACTTC.

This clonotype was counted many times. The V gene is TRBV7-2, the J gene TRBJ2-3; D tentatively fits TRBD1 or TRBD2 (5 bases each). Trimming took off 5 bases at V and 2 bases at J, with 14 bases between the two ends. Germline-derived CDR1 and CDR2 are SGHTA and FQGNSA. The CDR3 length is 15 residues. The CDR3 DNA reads TGTGCCAGCAGCCTTTTTGGGGGAGCCACAGATACGCAGTATTTT. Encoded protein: CASSLFGGATDTQYF.

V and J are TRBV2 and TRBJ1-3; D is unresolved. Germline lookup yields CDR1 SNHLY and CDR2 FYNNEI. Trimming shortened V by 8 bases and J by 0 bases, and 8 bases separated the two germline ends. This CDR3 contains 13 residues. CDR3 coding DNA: TGTGCCAGCTATGAGATCTCTGGAAACACCATATATTTT. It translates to CASYEISGNTIYF.

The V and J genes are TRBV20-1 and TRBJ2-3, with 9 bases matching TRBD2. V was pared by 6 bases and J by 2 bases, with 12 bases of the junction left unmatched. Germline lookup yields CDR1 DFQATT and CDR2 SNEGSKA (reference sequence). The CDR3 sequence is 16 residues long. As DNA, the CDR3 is TGCAGTGCACCAAGCGGGGGCGGGAGGGCCACAGATACGCAGTATTTT. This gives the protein CSAPSGGGRATDTQYF.

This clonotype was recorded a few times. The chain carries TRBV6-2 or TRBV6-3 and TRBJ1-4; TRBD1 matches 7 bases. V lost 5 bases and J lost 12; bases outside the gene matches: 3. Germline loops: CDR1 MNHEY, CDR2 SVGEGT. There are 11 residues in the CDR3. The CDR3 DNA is TGTGCCAGCAGTACCGGACAGGAACTGTTTTTT. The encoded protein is CASSTGQELFF.

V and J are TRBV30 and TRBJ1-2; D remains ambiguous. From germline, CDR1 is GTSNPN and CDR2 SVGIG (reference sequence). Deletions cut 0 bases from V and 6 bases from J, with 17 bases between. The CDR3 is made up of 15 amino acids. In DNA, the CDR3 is TGTGCCTGGAGTGTGTTCGGGTTGGGTATCCATGGCTACACCTTC. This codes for CAWSVFGLGIHGYTF.

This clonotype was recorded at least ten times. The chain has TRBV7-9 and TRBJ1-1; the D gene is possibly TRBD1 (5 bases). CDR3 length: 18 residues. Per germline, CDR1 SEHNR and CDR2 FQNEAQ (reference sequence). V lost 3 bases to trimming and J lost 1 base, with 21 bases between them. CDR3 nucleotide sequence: TGTGCCAGCAGCTTCCAAGGGGCCCTCAGAGAGACGAACACTGAAGCTTTCTTT. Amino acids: CASSFQGALRETNTEAFF.